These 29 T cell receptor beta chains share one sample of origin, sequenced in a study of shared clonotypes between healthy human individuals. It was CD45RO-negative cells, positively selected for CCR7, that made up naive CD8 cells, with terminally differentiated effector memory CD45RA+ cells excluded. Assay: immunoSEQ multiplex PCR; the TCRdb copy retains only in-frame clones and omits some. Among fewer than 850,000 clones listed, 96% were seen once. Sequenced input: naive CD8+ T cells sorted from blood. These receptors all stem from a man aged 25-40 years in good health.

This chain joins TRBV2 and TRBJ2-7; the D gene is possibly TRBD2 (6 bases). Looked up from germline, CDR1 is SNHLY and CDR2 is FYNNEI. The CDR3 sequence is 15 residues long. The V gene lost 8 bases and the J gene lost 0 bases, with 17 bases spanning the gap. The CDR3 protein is CASADGGISSYEQYF. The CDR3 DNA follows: TGTGCCAGCGCTGACGGCGGGATTAGCTCCTACGAGCAGTACTTC.

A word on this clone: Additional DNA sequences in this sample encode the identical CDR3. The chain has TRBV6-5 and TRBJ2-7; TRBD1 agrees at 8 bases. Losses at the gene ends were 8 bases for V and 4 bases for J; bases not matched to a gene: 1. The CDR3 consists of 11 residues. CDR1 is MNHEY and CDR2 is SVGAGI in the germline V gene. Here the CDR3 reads CASRTGYEQYF. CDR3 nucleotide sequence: TGTGCCAGCCGGACAGGGTACGAGCAGTACTTC.

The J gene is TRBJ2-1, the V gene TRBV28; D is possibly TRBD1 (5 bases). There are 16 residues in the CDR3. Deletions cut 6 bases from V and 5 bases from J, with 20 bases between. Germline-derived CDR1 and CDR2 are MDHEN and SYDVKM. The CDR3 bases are TGTGCCAGCAGACCAGGGCCCATTACCTTTCACAATGAGCAGTTCTTC. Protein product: CASRPGPITFHNEQFF.

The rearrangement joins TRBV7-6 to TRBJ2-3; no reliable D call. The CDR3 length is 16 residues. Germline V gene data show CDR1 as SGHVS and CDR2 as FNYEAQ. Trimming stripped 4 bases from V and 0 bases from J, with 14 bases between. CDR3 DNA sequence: TGTGCCAGCAGCTCCATCTACACCAAGAGCACAGATACGCAGTATTTT. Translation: CASSSIYTKSTDTQYF.

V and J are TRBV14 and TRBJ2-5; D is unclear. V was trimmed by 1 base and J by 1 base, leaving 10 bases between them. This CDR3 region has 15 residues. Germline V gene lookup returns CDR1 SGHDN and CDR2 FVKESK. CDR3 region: CASSQGVQIQETQYF. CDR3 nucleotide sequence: TGTGCCAGCAGCCAAGGTGTACAGATCCAAGAGACCCAGTACTTC.

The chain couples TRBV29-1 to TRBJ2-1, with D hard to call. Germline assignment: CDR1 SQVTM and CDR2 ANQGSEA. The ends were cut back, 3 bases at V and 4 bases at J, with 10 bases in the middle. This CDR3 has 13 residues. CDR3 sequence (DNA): TGCAGCGTTGATGGGCGGCGTTACAATGAGCAGTTCTTC. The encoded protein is CSVDGRRYNEQFF.

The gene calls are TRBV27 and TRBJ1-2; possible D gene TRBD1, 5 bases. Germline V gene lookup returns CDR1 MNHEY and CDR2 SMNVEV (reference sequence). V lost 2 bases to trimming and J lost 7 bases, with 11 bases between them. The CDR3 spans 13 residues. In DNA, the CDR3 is TGTGCCAGCAGTTTAGGGGCAAGCAGTGGCTACACCTTC. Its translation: CASSLGASSGYTF.

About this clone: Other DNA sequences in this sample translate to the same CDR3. The chain's CDR3 is CASSPNTDTQYF. The CDR3, as DNA: TGTGCCAGCAGTCCCAACACAGATACGCAGTATTTT. The chain uses TRBV27 and TRBJ2-3; D gene ambiguous. From germline, CDR1 is MNHEY and CDR2 SMNVEV (reference sequence). Trimming left V 5 bases short and J 2 bases short, with 5 bases between. The CDR3 is made up of 12 amino acids.

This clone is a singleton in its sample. CDR3 sequence (DNA): TGTGCCAGTACTACGGGACACTATAGCAATCAGCCCCAGCATTTT. Translation gives CASTTGHYSNQPQHF. The chain uses TRBV19 and TRBJ1-5; D possibly corresponds to TRBD1 (6 bases). The V gene lost 7 bases and the J gene lost 0 bases, with 13 bases spanning the gap. CDR1 is LNHDA and CDR2 is SQIVND in the germline V gene (reference sequence). The CDR3 spans 15 residues.

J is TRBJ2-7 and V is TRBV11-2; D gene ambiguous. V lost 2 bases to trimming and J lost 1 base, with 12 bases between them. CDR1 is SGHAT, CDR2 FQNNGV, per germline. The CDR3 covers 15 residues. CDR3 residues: CASSLTGTFSYEQYF. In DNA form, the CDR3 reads TGTGCCAGCAGCTTAACGGGCACTTTTTCCTACGAGCAGTACTTC.

DNA for the CDR3: TGTGCCAGTAGTATAGCAGATCCAGGGGAGGAGTCCTACAATGAGCAGTTCTTC. It specifies CASSIADPGEESYNEQFF. This chain uses TRBV19 with TRBJ2-1; either TRBD1 or TRBD2 may fit D (6 bases each). The germline gives CDR1 LNHDA, CDR2 SQIVND (reference sequence). Trimming removed 1 base from V and 1 base from J, with 17 bases in between. This CDR3 is built from 18 residues.

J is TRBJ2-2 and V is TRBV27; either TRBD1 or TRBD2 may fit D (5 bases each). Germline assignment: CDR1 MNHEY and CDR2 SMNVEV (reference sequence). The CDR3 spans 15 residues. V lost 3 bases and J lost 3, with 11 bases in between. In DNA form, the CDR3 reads TGTGCCAGCAGTTTTTGGGGGAGCGACACCGGGGAGCTGTTTTTT. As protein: CASSFWGSDTGELFF.

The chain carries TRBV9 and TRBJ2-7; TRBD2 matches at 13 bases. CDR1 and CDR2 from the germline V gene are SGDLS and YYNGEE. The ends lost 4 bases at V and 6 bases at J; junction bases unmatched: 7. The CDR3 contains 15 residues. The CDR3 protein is CASSPEGLAGSEQYF. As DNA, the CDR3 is TGTGCCAGCAGCCCGGAGGGACTAGCGGGATCCGAGCAGTACTTC.

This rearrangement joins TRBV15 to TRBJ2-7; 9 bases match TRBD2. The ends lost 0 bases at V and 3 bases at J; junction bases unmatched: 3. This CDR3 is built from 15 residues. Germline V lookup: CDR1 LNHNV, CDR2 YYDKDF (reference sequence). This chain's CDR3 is CATSRDRLADYEQYF. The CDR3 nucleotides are TGTGCCACCAGCAGAGATCGACTAGCGGACTACGAGCAGTACTTC.

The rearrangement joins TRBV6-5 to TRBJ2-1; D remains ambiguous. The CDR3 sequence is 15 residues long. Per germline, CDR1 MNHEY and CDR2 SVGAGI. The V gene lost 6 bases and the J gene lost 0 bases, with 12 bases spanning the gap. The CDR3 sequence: CASSLQPSSYNEQFF. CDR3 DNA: TGTGCCAGCAGCCTACAGCCGAGCTCCTACAATGAGCAGTTCTTC.

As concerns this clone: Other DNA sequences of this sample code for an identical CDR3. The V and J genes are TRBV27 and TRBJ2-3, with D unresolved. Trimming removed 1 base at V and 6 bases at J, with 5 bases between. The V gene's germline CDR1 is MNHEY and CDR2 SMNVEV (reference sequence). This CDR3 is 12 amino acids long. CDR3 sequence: CASSLLGDTQYF. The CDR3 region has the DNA TGTGCCAGCAGTTTATTGGGGGATACGCAGTATTTT.

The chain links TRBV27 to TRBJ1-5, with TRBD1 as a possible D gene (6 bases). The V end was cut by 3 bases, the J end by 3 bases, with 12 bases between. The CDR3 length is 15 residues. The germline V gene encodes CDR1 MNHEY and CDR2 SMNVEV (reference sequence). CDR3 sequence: CASSFSGANNQPQHF. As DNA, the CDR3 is TGTGCCAGCAGTTTTTCGGGGGCAAACAATCAGCCCCAGCATTTT.

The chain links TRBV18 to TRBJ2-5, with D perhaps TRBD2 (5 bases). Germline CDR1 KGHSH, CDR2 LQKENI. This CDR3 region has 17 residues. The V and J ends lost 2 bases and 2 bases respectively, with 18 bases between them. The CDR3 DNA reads TGTGCCAGCTCACCAGGCGTCCTAGCCGGGATACAAGAGACCCAGTACTTC. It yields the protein CASSPGVLAGIQETQYF.

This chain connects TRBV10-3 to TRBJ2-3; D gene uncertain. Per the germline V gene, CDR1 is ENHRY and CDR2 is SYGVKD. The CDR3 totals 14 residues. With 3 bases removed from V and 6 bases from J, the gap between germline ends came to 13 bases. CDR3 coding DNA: TGTGCCATCAGTGATGAGTTAAACGGGGATACGCAGTATTTT. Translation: CAISDELNGDTQYF.

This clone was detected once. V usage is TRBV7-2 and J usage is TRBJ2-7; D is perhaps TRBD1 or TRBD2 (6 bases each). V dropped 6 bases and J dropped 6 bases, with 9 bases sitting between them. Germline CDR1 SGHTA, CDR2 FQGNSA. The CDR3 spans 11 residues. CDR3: CASRKGGEQYF. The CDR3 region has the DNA TGTGCCAGCAGGAAGGGGGGCGAGCAGTACTTC.

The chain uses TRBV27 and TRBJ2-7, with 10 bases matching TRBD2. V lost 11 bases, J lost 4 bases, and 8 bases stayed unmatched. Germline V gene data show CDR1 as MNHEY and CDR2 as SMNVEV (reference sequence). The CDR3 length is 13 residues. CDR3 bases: TGTGCCGTCGCAGCGGGAGGGGGGTACGAGCAGTACTTC. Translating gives CAVAAGGGYEQYF.

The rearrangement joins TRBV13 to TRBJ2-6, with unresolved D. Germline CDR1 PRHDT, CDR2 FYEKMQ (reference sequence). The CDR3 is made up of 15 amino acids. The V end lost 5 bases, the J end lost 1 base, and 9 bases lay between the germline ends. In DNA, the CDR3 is TGTGCCAGCAGCCCTCTTCATTCTGGGGCCAACGTCCTGACTTTC. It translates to CASSPLHSGANVLTF.

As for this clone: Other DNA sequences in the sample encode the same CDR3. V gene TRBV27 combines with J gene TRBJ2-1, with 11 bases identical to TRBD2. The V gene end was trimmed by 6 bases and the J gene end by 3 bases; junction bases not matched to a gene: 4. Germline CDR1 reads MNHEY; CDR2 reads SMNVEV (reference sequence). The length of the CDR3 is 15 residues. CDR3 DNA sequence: TGTGCCAGCAGCCTAGGGACTAGCGGCTACAATGAGCAGTTCTTC. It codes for CASSLGTSGYNEQFF.

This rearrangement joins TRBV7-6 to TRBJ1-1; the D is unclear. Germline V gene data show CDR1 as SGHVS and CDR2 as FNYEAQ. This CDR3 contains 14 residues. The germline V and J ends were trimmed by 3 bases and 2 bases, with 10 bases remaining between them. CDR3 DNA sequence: TGTGCCAGCAGCTTGTTTTTGGGTAACACTGAAGCTTTCTTT. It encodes CASSLFLGNTEAFF.

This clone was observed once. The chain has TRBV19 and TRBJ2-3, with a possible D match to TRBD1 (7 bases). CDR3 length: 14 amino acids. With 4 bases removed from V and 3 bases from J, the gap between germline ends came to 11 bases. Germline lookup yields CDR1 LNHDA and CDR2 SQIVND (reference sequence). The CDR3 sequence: CASSTGGWTDTQYF. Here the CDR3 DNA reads TGTGCCAGTAGTACAGGGGGGTGGACAGATACGCAGTATTTT. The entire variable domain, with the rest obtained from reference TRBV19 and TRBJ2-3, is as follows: DGGITQSPKYLFRKEGQNVTLSCEQNLNHDAMYWYRQDPGQGLRLIYYSQIVNDFQKGDIAEGYSVSREKKESFPLTVTSAQKNPTAFYLCASSTGGWTDTQYFGPGTRLTVL.

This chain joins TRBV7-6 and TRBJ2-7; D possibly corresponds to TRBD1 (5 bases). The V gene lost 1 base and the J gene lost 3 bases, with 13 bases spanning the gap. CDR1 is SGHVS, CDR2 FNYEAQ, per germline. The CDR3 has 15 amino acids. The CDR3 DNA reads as TGTGCCAGCAGCTTAGGGACACGCGCCGGCTACGAGCAGTACTTC. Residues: CASSLGTRAGYEQYF. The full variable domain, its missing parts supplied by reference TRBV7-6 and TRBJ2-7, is GAGVSQSPRYKVTKRGQDVALRCDPISGHVSLYWYRQALGQGPEFLTYFNYEAQQDKSGLPNDRFSAERPEGSISTLTIQRTEQRDSAMYRCASSLGTRAGYEQYFGPGTRLTVT.

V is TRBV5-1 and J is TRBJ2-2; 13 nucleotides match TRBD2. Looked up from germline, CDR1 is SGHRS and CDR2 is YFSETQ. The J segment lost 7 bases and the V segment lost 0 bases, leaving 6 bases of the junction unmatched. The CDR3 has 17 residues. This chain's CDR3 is CASSLGLAGGPDGELFF. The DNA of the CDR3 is TGCGCCAGCAGCTTGGGACTAGCGGGAGGCCCTGACGGGGAGCTGTTTTTT.

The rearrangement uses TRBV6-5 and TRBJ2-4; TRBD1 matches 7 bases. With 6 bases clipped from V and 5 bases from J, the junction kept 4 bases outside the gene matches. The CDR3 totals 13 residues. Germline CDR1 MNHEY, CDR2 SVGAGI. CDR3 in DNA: TGTGCCAGCAGCCGGGACAGTGAAAACATTCAGTACTTC. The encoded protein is CASSRDSENIQYF.

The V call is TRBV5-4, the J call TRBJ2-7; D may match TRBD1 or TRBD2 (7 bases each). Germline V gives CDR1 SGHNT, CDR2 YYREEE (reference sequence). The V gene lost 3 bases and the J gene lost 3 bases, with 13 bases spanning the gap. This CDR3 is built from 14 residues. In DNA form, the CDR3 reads TGTGCCAGCAGCTGGGGGAGGGACAGCTACGAGCAGTACTTC. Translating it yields CASSWGRDSYEQYF.